These 3 T cell receptor beta chains share one sample of origin, sequenced in a study of T cells after yellow fever vaccination. TCRdb passed the 5' RACE reads through MiXCR, listing each CDR3 protein once. The repertoire holds 230,000 or so distinct CDR3 sequences, with 3.6% as singletons. The sample in question was PBMCs, obtained 15 days after the yellow fever booster vaccination. The origin of the receptors is a man aged 18 to 29 who received the YFV17D yellow fever vaccine.

In its sample, this clonotype was seen many times. The chain joins TRBV5-6 to TRBJ2-7; D perhaps matches TRBD1 (6 bases). The CDR3 has 18 residues. V shed 0 bases and J shed 4 bases, with 23 bases lying between them. The germline V gene encodes CDR1 SGHDT and CDR2 YYEEEE. CDR3 in amino acids: CASSLAWDTQSAIYEQYV. DNA for the CDR3: TGTGCCAGCAGCTTGGCGTGGGACACCCAGTCGGCGATTTACGAGCAGTACGTC.

This clonotype was counted many times. Written as DNA, the CDR3 is TGTGCCAGTAGTATAGGGGGGGCAGATACGCAGTATTTT. It yields the protein CASSIGGADTQYF. This rearrangement joins TRBV19 to TRBJ2-3; tentatively, D is TRBD2 (6 bases). Germline values: CDR1 LNHDA, CDR2 SQIVND (reference sequence). Trimming cost V 1 base and J 4 bases, with 6 bases left between them. The CDR3 is 13 amino acids.

This clonotype was detected many times. The CDR3 DNA is TGTGCCAGCAGTTGGGCCGCCAATGAGCAGTTCTTC. Translating it yields CASSWAANEQFF. The chain uses TRBV7-9 and TRBJ2-1; D ambiguous. The germline V gene encodes CDR1 SEHNR and CDR2 FQNEAQ (reference sequence). The V and J ends lost 6 bases and 6 bases respectively, with 9 bases between them. The length of the CDR3 is 12 residues.